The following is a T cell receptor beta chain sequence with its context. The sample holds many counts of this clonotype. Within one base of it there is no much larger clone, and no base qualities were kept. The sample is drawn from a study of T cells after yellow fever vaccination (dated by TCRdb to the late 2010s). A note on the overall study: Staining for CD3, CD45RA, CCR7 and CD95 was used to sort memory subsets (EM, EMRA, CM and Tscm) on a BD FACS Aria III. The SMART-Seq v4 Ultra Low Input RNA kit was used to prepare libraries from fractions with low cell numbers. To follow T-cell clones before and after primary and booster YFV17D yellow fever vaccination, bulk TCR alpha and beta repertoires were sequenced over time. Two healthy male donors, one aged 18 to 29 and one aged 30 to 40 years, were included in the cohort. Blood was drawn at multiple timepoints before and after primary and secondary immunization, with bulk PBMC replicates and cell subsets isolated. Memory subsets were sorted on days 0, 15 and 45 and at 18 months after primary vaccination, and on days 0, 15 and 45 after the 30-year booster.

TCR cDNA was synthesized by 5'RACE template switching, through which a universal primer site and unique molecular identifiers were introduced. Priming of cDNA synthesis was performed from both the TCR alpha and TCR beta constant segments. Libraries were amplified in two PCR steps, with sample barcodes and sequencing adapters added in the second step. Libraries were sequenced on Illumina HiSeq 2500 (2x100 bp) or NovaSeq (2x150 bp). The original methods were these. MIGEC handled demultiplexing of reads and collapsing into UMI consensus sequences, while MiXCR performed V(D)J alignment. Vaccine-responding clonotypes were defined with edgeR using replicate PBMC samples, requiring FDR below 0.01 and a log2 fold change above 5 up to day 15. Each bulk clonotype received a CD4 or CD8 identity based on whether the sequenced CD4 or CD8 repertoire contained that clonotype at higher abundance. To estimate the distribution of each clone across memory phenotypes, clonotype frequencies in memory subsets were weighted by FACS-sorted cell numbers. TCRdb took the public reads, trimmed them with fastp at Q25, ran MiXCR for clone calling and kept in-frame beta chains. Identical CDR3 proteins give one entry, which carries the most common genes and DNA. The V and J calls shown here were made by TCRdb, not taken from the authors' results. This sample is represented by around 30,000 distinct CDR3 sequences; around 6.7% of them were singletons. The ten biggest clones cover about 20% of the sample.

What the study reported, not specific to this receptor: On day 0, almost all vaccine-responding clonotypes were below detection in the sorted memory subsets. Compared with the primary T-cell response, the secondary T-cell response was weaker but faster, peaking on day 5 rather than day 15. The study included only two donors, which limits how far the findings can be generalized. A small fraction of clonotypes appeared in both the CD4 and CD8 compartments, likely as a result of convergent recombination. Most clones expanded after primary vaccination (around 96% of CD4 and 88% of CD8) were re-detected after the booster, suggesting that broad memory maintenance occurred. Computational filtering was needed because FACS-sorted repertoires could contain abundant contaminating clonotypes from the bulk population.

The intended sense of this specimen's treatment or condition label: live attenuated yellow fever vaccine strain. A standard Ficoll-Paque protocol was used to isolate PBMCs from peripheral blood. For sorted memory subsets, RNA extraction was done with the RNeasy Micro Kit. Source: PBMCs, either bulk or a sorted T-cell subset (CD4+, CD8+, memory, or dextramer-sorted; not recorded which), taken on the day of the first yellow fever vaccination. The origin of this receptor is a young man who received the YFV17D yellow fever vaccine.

The DNA reads as follows: TGCAGTGCTAGTAGCGGGGGGCATACGCAGTATTTT. Its translation is CSASSGGHTQYF. The chain links TRBV20-1 with TRBJ2-3; the junction holds 10 bases that match TRBD2. The CDR3, cysteine through phenylalanine, is 12 amino acids long. Just the 36-base CDR3 DNA is kept, in frame starting at base 1. Ends trimmed: V by 3 bases, J by 7 bases; bases unmatched to a gene: 1. In the germline V gene (reference sequence), CDR1 corresponds to DFQATT and CDR2 to SNEGSKA.